This passage covers 28 T cell receptor beta chains from one sample sequenced in a study of blood T cell repertoires in COVID-19. Data came from immunoSEQ multiplex PCR; TCRdb stores just in-frame clones and leaves some out. Of around 270,000 clones listed, around 89% are singletons. Input material: peripheral blood. The receptors stem from a man aged 40-50 years with acute or convalescent COVID-19.

This rearrangement joins TRBV5-1 to TRBJ1-2; D might be TRBD1 (5 bases). The CDR3 runs 13 residues. Germline CDR1 SGHRS, CDR2 YFSETQ. The germline V and J ends were trimmed by 2 bases and 2 bases, with 7 bases remaining between them. In DNA form, the CDR3 reads TGCGCCAGCAGCTTCGACAGAAACTATGGCTACACCTTC. Its translation is CASSFDRNYGYTF.

Turning to this clone: Other DNA sequences within the sample encode an identical CDR3. The chain links TRBV9 to TRBJ2-3, with 8 bases matching TRBD2. V shed 2 bases and J 2 bases; nucleotides not matched to a gene: 4. CDR3 length equals 15 residues. Germline CDR1 is SGDLS and CDR2 is YYNGEE. In DNA, the CDR3 is TGTGCCAGCAGCGTGAGCGGGGGTGACACAGATACGCAGTATTTT. As protein: CASSVSGGDTDTQYF.

This sequence joins TRBV11-2 and TRBJ1-1, with D unclear. This CDR3 region has 15 residues. Germline V gene lookup returns CDR1 SGHAT and CDR2 FQNNGV. Trimming left V 5 bases short and J 1 base short, with 14 bases between. The DNA for the CDR3 is TGTGCCAGCAGCCCCCTCCCCAGCGCGAACACTGAAGCTTTCTTT. It codes for CASSPLPSANTEAFF. Using reference TRBV11-2 and TRBJ1-1 for the parts outside the CDR3, the full variable domain is EAGVAQSPRYKIIEKRQSVAFWCNPISGHATLYWYQQILGQGPKLLIQFQNNGVVDDSQLPKDRFSAERLKGVDSTLKIQPAKLEDSAVYLCASSPLPSANTEAFFGQGTRLTVV.

This clone was seen a single time. This sequence joins TRBV20-1 and TRBJ2-1; the match to TRBD2 covers 9 bases. The V segment lost 3 bases and the J segment 2 bases; nucleotides outside the gene matches: 2. Looked up from germline, CDR1 is DFQATT and CDR2 is SNEGSKA (reference sequence). The CDR3 runs 14 residues. As DNA, the CDR3 is TGCAGTGCTAGTCGACTAGCGGCCTACAATGAGCAGTTCTTC. Encoded protein: CSASRLAAYNEQFF.

V usage is TRBV15 and J usage is TRBJ1-2; TRBD1 matches at 8 bases. This CDR3 has 13 residues. Germline values: CDR1 LNHNV, CDR2 YYDKDF (reference sequence). V trimming: 1 base; J trimming: 8 bases; junction bases outside the gene matches: 3. CDR3 bases: TGTGCCACCAGCAGAGCCGGGACAGGCGGCTACACCTTC. Its translation is CATSRAGTGGYTF. Using reference TRBV15 and TRBJ1-2 for the parts outside the CDR3, the full variable domain is DAMVIQNPRYQVTQFGKPVTLSCSQTLNHNVMYWYQQKSSQAPKLLFHYYDKDFNNEADTPDNFQSRRPNTSFCFLDIRSPGLGDTAMYLCATSRAGTGGYTFGSGTRLTVV.

This clone was seen just once. The chain uses TRBV9 and TRBJ2-2; the D gene is possibly TRBD1 (5 bases). Germline CDR1 and CDR2: SGDLS and YYNGEE. The CDR3 contains 16 residues. V was shortened by 0 bases and J by 5 bases, with 14 bases between the two germline ends. The CDR3 reads CASSVDPGMGTGELFF. The CDR3 coding sequence is TGTGCCAGCAGCGTAGATCCAGGGATGGGGACCGGGGAGCTGTTTTTT.

The rearrangement uses TRBV9 and TRBJ2-1, with 7 bases lining up with TRBD1. This CDR3 is 15 amino acids long. Trimming at V came to 3 bases and at J to 4 bases, leaving 7 bases not matched to a gene. Germline lookup yields CDR1 SGDLS and CDR2 YYNGEE. This CDR3 reads CASSGTGQMYNEQFF. The CDR3 DNA is TGTGCCAGCAGCGGAACGGGACAGATGTACAATGAGCAGTTCTTC.

This chain connects TRBV4-2 to TRBJ1-2, with D perhaps matching TRBD1 (6 bases). From germline, CDR1 is LGHNA and CDR2 YNFKEQ. V lost 1 base and J lost 4, with 7 bases in between. This CDR3 comprises 13 residues. CDR3 in DNA: TGTGCCAGCAGCCAAGGCAGGGGCTATGGCTACACCTTC. Protein sequence: CASSQGRGYGYTF.

Only a few counts were recorded for this clone. The V gene is TRBV6-5, the J gene TRBJ2-2; D remains ambiguous. This CDR3 spans 13 amino acids. Germline V gene sequence: CDR1 MNHEY, CDR2 SVGAGI. The V gene lost 6 bases and the J gene lost 5 bases, with 10 bases spanning the gap. The CDR3 region is CASSYFRTGELFF. The CDR3 DNA is TGTGCCAGCAGCTATTTTCGGACCGGGGAGCTGTTTTTT.

J is TRBJ1-1 and V is TRBV7-2; D not resolved. CDR1 and CDR2 from the germline V gene are SGHTA and FQGNSA. The CDR3 extends over 14 amino acids. Trimming took 1 base from V and 1 from J, leaving 7 bases between them. Here the CDR3 reads CASSLGRRNTEAFF. The CDR3 DNA sequence: TGTGCCAGCAGCTTAGGACGGAGGAACACTGAAGCTTTCTTT.

The CDR3 loop is CASSPQGIEQYF. The CDR3 region has the DNA TGTGCCAGCAGCCCACAGGGGATCGAGCAGTACTTC. The V gene is TRBV7-9, the J gene TRBJ2-7; 7 nucleotides match TRBD1. The CDR3 has 12 amino acids. The J segment lost 6 bases and the V segment lost 5 bases, leaving 4 bases of the junction unmatched. Germline CDR1 reads SEHNR; CDR2 reads FQNEAQ (reference sequence).

The chain links TRBV6-6 to TRBJ2-1; D not resolved. V lost 3 bases, J lost 9 bases, and 12 bases lay in between. CDR3 size: 13 residues. Germline V CDR1 and CDR2: MNHNY, SVGAGI (reference sequence). The CDR3 sequence: CASSYGTGGEQFF. The CDR3 region has the DNA TGTGCCAGCAGTTATGGAACCGGCGGTGAGCAGTTCTTC.

Details on this clone: Other nucleotide sequences from this sample produce the same CDR3. The chain recombines TRBV5-1 with TRBJ1-1, with 9 nucleotides matching TRBD1. The CDR3 runs 14 residues. Trimming at V came to 3 bases and at J to 4 bases, leaving 4 bases not matched to a gene. In germline, CDR1 is SGHRS, CDR2 YFSETQ. The CDR3 coding sequence is TGCGCCAGCAGCTCACAGGGGGCGAGCACTGAAGCTTTCTTT. It encodes CASSSQGASTEAFF.

This chain joins TRBV4-1 and TRBJ2-6; D is perhaps TRBD1 (6 bases). Trimming pared 2 bases from V and 0 bases from J, leaving 14 bases between. There are 18 residues in the CDR3. CDR1 is MGHRA and CDR2 is YSYEKL in the germline V gene. CDR3 region: CASSQRDIYISGANVLTF. The CDR3 DNA reads TGCGCCAGCAGCCAAAGGGACATTTACATCTCTGGGGCCAACGTCCTGACTTTC.

The rearrangement joins TRBV6-1 to TRBJ1-5; TRBD1 might be the D (6 bases). Per germline, CDR1 MNHNS and CDR2 SASEGT. V lost 0 bases and J 7 bases, leaving 13 bases between the germline ends. The CDR3 covers 15 residues. CDR3: CASSEAWGRDQPQHF. The CDR3 coding sequence is TGTGCCAGCAGTGAAGCGTGGGGGCGCGACCAGCCCCAGCATTTT.

The V gene is TRBV6-1, the J gene TRBJ1-5; D is possibly TRBD1 (6 bases). Per germline, CDR1 MNHNS and CDR2 SASEGT. Trimming pared 3 bases from V and 4 bases from J, leaving 16 bases between. The CDR3 covers 16 residues. The CDR3 here is CASSDDGGGRNQPQHF. As DNA, the CDR3 is TGTGCCAGCAGTGACGATGGGGGGGGCAGGAATCAGCCCCAGCATTTT.

This chain uses TRBV29-1 with TRBJ2-7; 8 nucleotides align to TRBD1. Germline CDR1 SQVTM, CDR2 ANQGSEA. Germline trimming cut 7 bases from V and 7 bases from J; bases unmatched to any gene: 6. CDR3 size: 11 residues. The CDR3 DNA reads as TGCAGCGCCGGACAGGGTGAAGAGCAGTACTTC. This sequence encodes CSAGQGEEQYF.

This chain joins TRBV11-1 and TRBJ2-5, with D tentatively TRBD2 (6 bases). The germline V gene has CDR1 SGHAT and CDR2 FQDESV (reference sequence). The V gene lost 3 bases and the J gene lost 7 bases, with 9 bases spanning the gap. CDR3 size: 12 residues. CDR3 nucleotides: TGTGCCAGCAGCTTGCCCGGGGGGACCCAGTACTTC. It encodes CASSLPGGTQYF. The full variable domain, rest sourced from reference TRBV11-1 and TRBJ2-5, is EAEVAQSPRYKITEKSQAVAFWCDPISGHATLYWYRQILGQGPELLVQFQDESVVDDSQLPKDRFSAERLKGVDSTLKIQPAELGDSAMYLCASSLPGGTQYFGPGTRLLVL.

The chain carries TRBV6-5 and TRBJ1-2, with D maybe TRBD1 (5 bases). With 0 bases removed from V and 7 bases from J, the gap between germline ends came to 12 bases. This CDR3 contains 14 residues. Germline V CDR1 and CDR2: MNHEY, SVGAGI. CDR3 amino acids: CASSYSIDRGGYTF. The CDR3 DNA follows: TGTGCCAGCAGTTACTCGATCGACAGAGGTGGCTACACCTTC.

The chain couples TRBV10-2 to TRBJ2-1, with TRBD2 identical over 11 bases. V lost 6 bases and J lost 0; bases outside the gene matches: 7. CDR3 length: 17 residues. CDR1 and CDR2 (germline): WSHSY, SAAADI. The CDR3 DNA sequence: TGCGCCAGCAGGGGACTAGCGGCGCTAACCTCCTACAATGAGCAGTTCTTC. This sequence encodes CASRGLAALTSYNEQFF.

This clone was found once. The rearrangement uses TRBV6-1 and TRBJ1-6; D not resolved. The germline V gene encodes CDR1 MNHNS and CDR2 SASEGT. V shed 1 base and J shed 10 bases, with 8 bases lying between them. The length of the CDR3 is 13 residues. For the CDR3, the DNA is TGTGCCAGCAGTGAAGTACGAGTCTCACCCCTCCACTTT. Translated, it gives CASSEVRVSPLHF.

V gene TRBV27 combines with J gene TRBJ1-2; 7 bases match TRBD1. This CDR3 is built from 15 residues. After removal of 3 bases from V and 5 bases from J, the junction contained 9 bases not matched to a gene. Per germline, CDR1 MNHEY and CDR2 SMNVEV (reference sequence). The CDR3 region has the DNA TGTGCCAGCAGTTTCCGGGGCAGGGGGGATTATGGCTACACCTTC. Translated: CASSFRGRGDYGYTF.

The genes are TRBV4-1 and TRBJ1-4, with D hard to call. Between the trimmed V and J ends, which lost 1 base and 7 bases, there was a span of 10 bases. The CDR3 is 14 amino acids. CDR1 is MGHRA, CDR2 YSYEKL, per germline. The CDR3 nucleotides are TGCGCCAGCAGCCAAGCGGGGTTGAGTGAAAAACTGTTTTTT. It yields the protein CASSQAGLSEKLFF.

The J gene is TRBJ1-2, the V gene TRBV27, with 8 bases matching TRBD1. The CDR3 covers 17 residues. The germline V gene has CDR1 MNHEY and CDR2 SMNVEV (reference sequence). The trim removed 4 bases at V and 1 base at J, leaving 11 bases unmatched. The DNA of the CDR3 is TGTGCCAGCAGTTCGAAAATCCGGGACAGGCTTAACTATGGCTACACCTTC. This gives the protein CASSSKIRDRLNYGYTF.

In DNA form, the CDR3 reads TGTGCCAGCAGCTCTGAGTTCAACACTGAAGCTTTCTTT. This sequence encodes CASSSEFNTEAFF. The genes are TRBV5-6 and TRBJ1-1; D gene uncertain. V shed 3 bases and J shed 2 bases, with 8 bases lying between them. The CDR3 is made up of 13 amino acids. CDR1 SGHDT and CDR2 YYEEEE come from the germline V gene.

This clone has a single count. The chain employs TRBV6-1 and TRBJ1-1, with D perhaps matching TRBD1 (6 bases). This CDR3 is built from 17 residues. The V and J ends lost 3 bases and 4 bases respectively, with 21 bases between them. Germline V gene data show CDR1 as MNHNS and CDR2 as SASEGT. The CDR3 is CASSDFLFRQGSTEAFF. CDR3 coding DNA: TGTGCCAGCAGTGATTTCCTCTTCCGGCAGGGGAGCACTGAAGCTTTCTTT.

The chain joins TRBV5-8 to TRBJ1-2, with D unclear. The CDR3 has 13 residues. Germline V lookup: CDR1 SGHTS, CDR2 YDEGEE. V was trimmed by 6 bases and J by 5 bases, leaving 14 bases between them. For the CDR3, the DNA is TGTGCCAGCACCCCGGGTAGATCTTATGGCTACACCTTC. Translated: CASTPGRSYGYTF.

The CDR3 protein is CASRQYSYNSPLHF. CDR3 nucleotides: TGTGCCAGCCGCCAGTACTCCTATAATTCACCCCTCCACTTT. V gene TRBV11-2 combines with J gene TRBJ1-6; D is ambiguous. The V gene's germline CDR1 is SGHAT and CDR2 FQNNGV. Trimming left V 8 bases short and J 0 bases short, with 8 bases between. The CDR3 sequence is 14 residues long. The variable domain in full, completed from reference TRBV11-2 and TRBJ1-6, reads EAGVAQSPRYKIIEKRQSVAFWCNPISGHATLYWYQQILGQGPKLLIQFQNNGVVDDSQLPKDRFSAERLKGVDSTLKIQPAKLEDSAVYLCASRQYSYNSPLHFGNGTRLTVT.